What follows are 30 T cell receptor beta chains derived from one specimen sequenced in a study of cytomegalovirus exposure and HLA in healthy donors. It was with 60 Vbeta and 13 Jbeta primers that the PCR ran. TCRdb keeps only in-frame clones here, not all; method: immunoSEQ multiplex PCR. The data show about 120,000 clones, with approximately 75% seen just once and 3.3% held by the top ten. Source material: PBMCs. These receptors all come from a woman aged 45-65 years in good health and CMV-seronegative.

The CDR3 DNA reads as TGTGCCAGCAGCGCTGGGCCCTGGAACGAGCAGTACTTC. It translates to CASSAGPWNEQYF. The J gene is TRBJ2-7, the V gene TRBV5-6; D remains unclear. With 4 bases removed from V and 5 bases from J, the gap between germline ends came to 13 bases. The length of the CDR3 is 13 residues. CDR1 and CDR2 from the germline V gene are SGHDT and YYEEEE.

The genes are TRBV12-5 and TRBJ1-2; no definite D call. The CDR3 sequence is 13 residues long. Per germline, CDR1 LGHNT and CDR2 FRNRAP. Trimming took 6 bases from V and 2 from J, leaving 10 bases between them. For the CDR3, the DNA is TGTGCTAGTGGCCCAGGAGGAAACTATGGCTACACCTTC. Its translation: CASGPGGNYGYTF. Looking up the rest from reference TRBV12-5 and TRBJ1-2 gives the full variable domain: DARVTQTPRHKVTEMGQEVTMRCQPILGHNTVFWYRQTMMQGLELLAYFRNRAPLDDSGMPKDRFSAEMPDATLATLKIQPSEPRDSAVYFCASGPGGNYGYTFGSGTRLTVV.

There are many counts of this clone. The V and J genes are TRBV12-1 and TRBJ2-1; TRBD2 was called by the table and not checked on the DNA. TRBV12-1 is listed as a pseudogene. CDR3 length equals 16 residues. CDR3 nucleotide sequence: TGTGCCAGCAGCTTTGCCCAGCGGGAGGCCCACAATGAGCAGTTCTTC. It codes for CASSFAQREAHNEQFF.

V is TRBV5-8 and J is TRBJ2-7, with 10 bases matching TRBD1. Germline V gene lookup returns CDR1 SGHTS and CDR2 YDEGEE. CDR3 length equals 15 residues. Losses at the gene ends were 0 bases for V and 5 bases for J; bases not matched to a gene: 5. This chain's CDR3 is CASSLGRDRGNEQYF. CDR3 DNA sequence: TGTGCCAGCAGCTTGGGCAGGGACAGGGGAAACGAGCAGTACTTC.

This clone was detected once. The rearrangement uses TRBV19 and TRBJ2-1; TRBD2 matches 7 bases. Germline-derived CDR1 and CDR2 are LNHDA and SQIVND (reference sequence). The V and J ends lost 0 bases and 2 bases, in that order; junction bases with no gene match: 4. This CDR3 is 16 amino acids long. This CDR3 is CASSIENGLAYNEQFF. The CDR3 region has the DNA TGTGCCAGTAGTATAGAGAATGGACTAGCCTACAATGAGCAGTTCTTC.

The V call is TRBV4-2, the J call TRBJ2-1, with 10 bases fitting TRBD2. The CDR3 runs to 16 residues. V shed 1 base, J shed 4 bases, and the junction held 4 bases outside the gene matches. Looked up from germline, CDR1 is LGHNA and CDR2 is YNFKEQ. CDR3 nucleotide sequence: TGTGCCAGCAGCCAAGGGGGGACTAGCGTATACAATGAGCAGTTCTTC. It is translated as CASSQGGTSVYNEQFF.

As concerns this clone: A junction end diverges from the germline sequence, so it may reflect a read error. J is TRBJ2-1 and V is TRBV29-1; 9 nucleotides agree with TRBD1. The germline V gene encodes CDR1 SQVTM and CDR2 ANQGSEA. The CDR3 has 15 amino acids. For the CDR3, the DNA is TGCAGCGTTGATCGGACAGGGGAAGCCTACAATGAGCGGTTCTTC. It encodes CSVDRTGEAYNERFF.

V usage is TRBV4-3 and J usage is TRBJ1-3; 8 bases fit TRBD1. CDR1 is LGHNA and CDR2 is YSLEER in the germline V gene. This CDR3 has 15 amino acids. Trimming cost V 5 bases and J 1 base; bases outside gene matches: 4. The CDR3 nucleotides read TGCGCCAGCAGCTATGACAGGGGTTCTGGAAACACCATATATTTT. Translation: CASSYDRGSGNTIYF.

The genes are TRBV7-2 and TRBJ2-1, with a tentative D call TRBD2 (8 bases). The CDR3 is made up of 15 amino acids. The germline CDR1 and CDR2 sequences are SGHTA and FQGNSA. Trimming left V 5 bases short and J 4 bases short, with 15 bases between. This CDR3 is CASSLVAGQYNEQFF. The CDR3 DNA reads TGTGCCAGCAGCCTTGTAGCGGGACAGTACAATGAGCAGTTCTTC.

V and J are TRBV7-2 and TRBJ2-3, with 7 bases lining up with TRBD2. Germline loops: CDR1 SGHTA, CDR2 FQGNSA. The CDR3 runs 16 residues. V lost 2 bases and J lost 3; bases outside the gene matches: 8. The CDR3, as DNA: TGTGCCAGCAGCTTACGGCCGGGAGGAGGGACAGATACGCAGTATTTT. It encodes CASSLRPGGGTDTQYF.

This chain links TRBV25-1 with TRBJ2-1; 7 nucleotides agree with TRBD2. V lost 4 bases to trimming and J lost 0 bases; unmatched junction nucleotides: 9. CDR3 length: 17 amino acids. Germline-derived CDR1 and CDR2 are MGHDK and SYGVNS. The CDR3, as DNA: TGTGCCAGCAGTGCCGCTAGCGGCTCAAGCTCCTACAATGAGCAGTTCTTC. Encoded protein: CASSAASGSSSYNEQFF.

The CDR3 loop is CASSLGGVDEQFF. The DNA for the CDR3 is TGCGCCAGCAGCTTGGGCGGAGTGGATGAGCAGTTCTTC. V is TRBV5-1 and J is TRBJ2-1; D unclear. The CDR3 extends over 13 amino acids. Germline CDR1 SGHRS, CDR2 YFSETQ. V was clipped by 0 bases and J by 8 bases, with 9 bases between them.

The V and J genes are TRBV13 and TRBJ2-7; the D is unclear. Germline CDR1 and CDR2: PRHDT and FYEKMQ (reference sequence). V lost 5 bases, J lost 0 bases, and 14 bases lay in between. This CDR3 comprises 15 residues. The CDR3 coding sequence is TGTGCCAGCAGCGCATGGCGGTCGAACTCCTACGAGCAGTACTTC. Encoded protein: CASSAWRSNSYEQYF.

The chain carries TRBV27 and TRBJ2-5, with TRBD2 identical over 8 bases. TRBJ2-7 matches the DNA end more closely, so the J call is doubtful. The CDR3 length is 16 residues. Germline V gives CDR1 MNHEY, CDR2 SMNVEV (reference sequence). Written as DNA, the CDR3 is TGTGCCAGCAGTTTAGGGCCGGGGGGGACGCTCTACGAGCAGTACTTC. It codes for CASSLGPGGTLYEQYF.

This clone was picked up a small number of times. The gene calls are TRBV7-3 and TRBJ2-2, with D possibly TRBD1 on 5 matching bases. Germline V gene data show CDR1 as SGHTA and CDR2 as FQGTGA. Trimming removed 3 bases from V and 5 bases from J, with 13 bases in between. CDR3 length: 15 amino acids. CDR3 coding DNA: TGTGCCAGCAGCTTCGGCCAGGGTGTAACCGGGGAGCTGTTTTTT. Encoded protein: CASSFGQGVTGELFF.

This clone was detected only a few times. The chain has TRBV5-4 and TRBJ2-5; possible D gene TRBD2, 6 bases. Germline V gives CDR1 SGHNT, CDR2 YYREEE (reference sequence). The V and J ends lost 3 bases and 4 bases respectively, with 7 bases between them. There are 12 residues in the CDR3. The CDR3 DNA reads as TGTGCCAGCAGCTCAGCGGGAGAGACCCAGTACTTC. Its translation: CASSSAGETQYF.

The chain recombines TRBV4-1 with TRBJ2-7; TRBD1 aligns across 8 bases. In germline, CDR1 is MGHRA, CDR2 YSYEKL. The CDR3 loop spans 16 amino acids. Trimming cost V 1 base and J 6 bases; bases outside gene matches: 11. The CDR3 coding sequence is TGCGCCAGCAGCCAAGTGATTTTGGACAGGGCTGCCGAGCAGTACTTC. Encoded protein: CASSQVILDRAAEQYF.

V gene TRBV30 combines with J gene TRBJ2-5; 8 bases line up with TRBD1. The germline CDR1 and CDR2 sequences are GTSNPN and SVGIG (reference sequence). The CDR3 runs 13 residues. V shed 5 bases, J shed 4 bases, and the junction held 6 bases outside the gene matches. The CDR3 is CAWGTGQGETQYF. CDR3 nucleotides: TGTGCCTGGGGAACCGGACAGGGAGAGACCCAGTACTTC.

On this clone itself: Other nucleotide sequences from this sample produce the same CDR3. The DNA for the CDR3 is TGTGCCAGCAGCTTGGGACAGTCCTACGAGCAGTACTTC. Translation: CASSLGQSYEQYF. This chain links TRBV5-6 with TRBJ2-7; tentative D call: TRBD1 (5 bases). CDR3 length equals 13 residues. V was cut by 0 bases and J by 1 base, with 5 bases left in between. The germline CDR1 and CDR2 sequences are SGHDT and YYEEEE. Full variable domain (remainder filled in from reference TRBV5-6 and TRBJ2-7): DAGVTQSPTHLIKTRGQQVTLRCSPKSGHDTVSWYQQALGQGPQFIFQYYEEEERQRGNFPDRFSGHQFPNYSSELNVNALLLGDSALYLCASSLGQSYEQYFGPGTRLTVT.

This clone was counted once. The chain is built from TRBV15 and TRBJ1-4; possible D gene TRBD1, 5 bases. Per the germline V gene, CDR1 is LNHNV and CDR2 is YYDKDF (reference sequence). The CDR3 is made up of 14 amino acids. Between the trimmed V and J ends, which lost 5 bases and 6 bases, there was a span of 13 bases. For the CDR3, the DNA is TGTGCCACCAGCCGGGGAGGGACCTATGAAAAACTGTTTTTT. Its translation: CATSRGGTYEKLFF.

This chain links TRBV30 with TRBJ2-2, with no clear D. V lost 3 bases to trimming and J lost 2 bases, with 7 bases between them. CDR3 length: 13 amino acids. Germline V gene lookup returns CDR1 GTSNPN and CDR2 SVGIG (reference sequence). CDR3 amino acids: CAWREHNTGELFF. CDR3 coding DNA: TGTGCCTGGAGGGAGCATAACACCGGGGAGCTGTTTTTT.

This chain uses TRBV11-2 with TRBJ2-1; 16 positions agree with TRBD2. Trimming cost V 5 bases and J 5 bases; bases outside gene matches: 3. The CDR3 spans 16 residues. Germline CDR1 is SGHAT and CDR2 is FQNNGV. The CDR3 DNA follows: TGTGCCAGCAGCGCTGGGACTAGCGGGAGGGACAATGAGCAGTTCTTC. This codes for CASSAGTSGRDNEQFF.

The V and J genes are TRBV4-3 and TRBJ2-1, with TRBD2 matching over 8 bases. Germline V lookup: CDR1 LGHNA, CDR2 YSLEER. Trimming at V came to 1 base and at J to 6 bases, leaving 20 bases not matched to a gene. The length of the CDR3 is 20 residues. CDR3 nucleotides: TGCGCCAGCAGCCAAGGGATAGCCCTATCCGGGACTAGATTTGGCAATGAGCAGTTCTTC. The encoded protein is CASSQGIALSGTRFGNEQFF.

The CDR3: CASSLDGGPDGELFF. The CDR3 DNA reads TGTGCCAGCAGCTTAGACGGTGGGCCGGACGGGGAGCTGTTTTTT. The chain joins TRBV11-2 to TRBJ2-2; D is undetermined. V lost 0 bases and J lost 7, with 12 bases in between. Per germline, CDR1 SGHAT and CDR2 FQNNGV. CDR3 length equals 15 residues.

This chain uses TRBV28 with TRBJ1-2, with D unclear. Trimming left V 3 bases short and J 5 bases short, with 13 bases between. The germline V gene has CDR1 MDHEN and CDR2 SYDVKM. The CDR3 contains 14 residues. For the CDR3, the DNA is TGTGCCAGCAGTTTGACCGGGTCCTTGTATGGCTACACCTTC. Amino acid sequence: CASSLTGSLYGYTF.

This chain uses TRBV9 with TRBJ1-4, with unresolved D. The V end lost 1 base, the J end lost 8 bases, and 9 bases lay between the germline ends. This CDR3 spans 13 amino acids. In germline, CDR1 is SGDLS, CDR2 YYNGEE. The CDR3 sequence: CASSVSVGEKLFF. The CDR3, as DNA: TGTGCCAGCAGCGTATCGGTCGGGGAAAAACTGTTTTTT.

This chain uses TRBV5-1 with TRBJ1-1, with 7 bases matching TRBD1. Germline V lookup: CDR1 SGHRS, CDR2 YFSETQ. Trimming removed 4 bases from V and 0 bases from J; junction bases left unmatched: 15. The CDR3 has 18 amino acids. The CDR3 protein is CASSPRPGQMFMNTEAFF. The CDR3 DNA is TGCGCCAGCAGCCCGAGACCGGGACAGATGTTCATGAACACTGAAGCTTTCTTT.

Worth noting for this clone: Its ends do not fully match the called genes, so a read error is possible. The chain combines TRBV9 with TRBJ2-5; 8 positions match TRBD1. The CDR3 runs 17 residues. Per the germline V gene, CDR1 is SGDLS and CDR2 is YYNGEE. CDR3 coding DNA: TGTGCTAGCAGCGGAAGGCAGGGGGCTAACCTTCAAGAGACCCAGTACTTC. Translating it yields CASSGRQGANLQETQYF.

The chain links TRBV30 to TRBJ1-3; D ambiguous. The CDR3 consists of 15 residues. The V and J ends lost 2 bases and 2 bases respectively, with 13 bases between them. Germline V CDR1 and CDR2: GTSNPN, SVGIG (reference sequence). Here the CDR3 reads CAWSLRVIAGNTIYF. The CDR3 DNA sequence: TGTGCCTGGAGTCTCCGGGTCATTGCTGGAAACACCATATATTTT.

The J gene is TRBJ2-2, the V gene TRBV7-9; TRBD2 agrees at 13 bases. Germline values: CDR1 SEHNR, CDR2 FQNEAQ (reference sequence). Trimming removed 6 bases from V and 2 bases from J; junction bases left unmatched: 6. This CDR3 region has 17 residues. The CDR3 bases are TGTGCCAGCAGGCAGACTAGCGGGAGGCACAACACCGGGGAGCTGTTTTTT. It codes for CASRQTSGRHNTGELFF.